This T cell receptor (beta chain) was recorded in a study of cytotoxic CD8 clonotypes in ibrutinib-treated CLL. Study-wide results and caveats: Progressing and sustained-remission patients had different sampling times. Patients showed higher baseline clonality than age-matched healthy donors, and it tracked circulating CD8+ T-cell counts.

V was cut by 5 bases and J by 7 bases, with 21 bases left in between. This CDR3 has 15 amino acids. Per the germline V gene, CDR1 is MNHGY and CDR2 is SAAAGT. A note on this clone: Its antigen is not known.

TCRdb's copy holds only in-frame clones and misses some; the assay was immunoSEQ multiplex PCR. The sample carries 160,000 or so clones, 81% recorded once. Sequencing used PBMCs, obtained after 12 months of ibrutinib treatment. The sequence was collected from a human donor with chronic lymphocytic leukemia. The J gene is TRBJ2-7, the V gene TRBV6-8; TRBD1 or TRBD2 may be the D gene (5 bases each). CDR3 loop: CASSKRRDGPLEQYF. As DNA, the CDR3 is TGTGCCAGCAGTAAGCGCCGGGACGGACCGTTAGAGCAGTACTTC.